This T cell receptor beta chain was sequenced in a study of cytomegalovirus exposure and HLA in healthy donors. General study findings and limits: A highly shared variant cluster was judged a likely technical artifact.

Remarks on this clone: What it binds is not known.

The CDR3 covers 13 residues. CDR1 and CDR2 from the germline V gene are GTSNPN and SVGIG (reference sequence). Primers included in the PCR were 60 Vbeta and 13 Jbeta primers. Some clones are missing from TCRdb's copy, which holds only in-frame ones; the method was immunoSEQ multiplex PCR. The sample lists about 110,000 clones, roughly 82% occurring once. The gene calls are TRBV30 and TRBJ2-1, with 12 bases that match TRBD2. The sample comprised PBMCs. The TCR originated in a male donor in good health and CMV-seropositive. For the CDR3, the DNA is TGTGCATATCGGACTAGCGGGATTAATGAGCAGTTCTTC. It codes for CAYRTSGINEQFF.